The source of this TCR beta chain is a study of CD8+CD57+ T cells in acquired aplastic anemia. Study observations and caveats: Around 27 was the count of CD8+ CDR3 sequences that patients shared with controls.

For this clonotype: Its antigen is currently unknown.

V was trimmed by 1 base and J by 7 bases, leaving 17 bases between them. Germline lookup yields CDR1 DFQATT and CDR2 SNEGSKA (reference sequence). This CDR3 is 16 amino acids long. TCR beta VDJ and CDR3 were profiled, and genomic DNA was the template. TCRdb ran MiXCR on the reads and lists one entry per CDR3 protein. This sample has about 220,000 distinct CDR3 sequences; about a third occur once, and the top ten carry 1.1%. The sample was sorted CD4+, CD8+, or CD8+CD57+ T cells (not recorded which) from PBMCs. The receptor comes from a human donor in good health, serving as a control. The chain recombines TRBV20-1 with TRBJ1-6, with D perhaps matching TRBD1 (6 bases). Here the CDR3 DNA reads TGCAGTGCTAGAGCTGGGACATCCCCAAGGAATTCACCCCTCCACTTT. Translated, it gives CSARAGTSPRNSPLHF.